This note documents a single T cell receptor (beta chain) sequence. Antigen: not known. Clones were sequenced by immunoSEQ multiplex PCR, and TCRdb holds only the in-frame ones, with some missing. The sample lists roughly 2,500,000 clones; 93% were seen once. Germline-derived CDR1 and CDR2 are MDHEN and SYDVKM. The CDR3 loop spans 17 amino acids. V dropped 5 bases and J dropped 5; count of bases not matched to a gene: 14. The data were taken from a study of shared clonotypes between healthy human individuals. Background on the study: Used for every donor were three CD4 naive, three CD4 memory, two CD8 naive and one CD8 memory plate. General study points: Even with large depth, rarefaction showed that sorted-subset sequencing was incomplete.

Adult donors, all healthy and HIV-negative, had no recent acute infections or vaccinations. Every one of the donors was a Caucasian adult that lived in Nashville, Tennessee. This chain uses TRBV28 with TRBJ2-2; TRBD2 matches at 7 bases. This sequence originates from a man aged 18 to 30 in good health. Some clones in this sample may be carry-over from other donors' samples. The specimen was naive CD4+ T cells from PBMCs. Subset given: CD45RA+ positively selected. Written as DNA, the CDR3 is TGTGCCAGCAGTGGGGGACTATCCAGCCGAATTACCGGGGAGCTGTTTTTT. This gives the protein CASSGGLSSRITGELFF.